This T cell receptor (beta chain) was recovered during a study of cytomegalovirus exposure and HLA in healthy donors. Study-level findings and limits: A later analysis linked about 17,000 TCR beta sequences to HLA alleles at 0.05 false discovery rate.

The PCR had 60 Vbeta and 13 Jbeta primers. The repertoire was sequenced with immunoSEQ multiplex PCR; TCRdb's copy has only in-frame clones and lacks some. The repertoire holds 200,000 to 250,000 clones, about 75% seen once, with 1.8% in the top ten. On this clone: The antigen is not known.

The sequencing sample was made of PBMCs. This receptor was taken from a woman under 40 in good health and CMV-seronegative.

The CDR3 is CASSRGRGEADTQYF. Written as DNA, the CDR3 is TGTGCCAGCAGTAGGGGCCGCGGGGAGGCAGATACGCAGTATTTT. V gene TRBV6-1 combines with J gene TRBJ2-3; D is perhaps TRBD2 (6 bases). V was trimmed by 5 bases and J by 4 bases, leaving 16 bases between them. In germline, CDR1 is MNHNS, CDR2 SASEGT. The CDR3 has 15 residues.